This TCR beta chain was captured in a study of T-cell memory formation after mild COVID-19. Study details: For the most part, TCR clusters were specific to one donor. Findings of the study overall: CM and EM subsets held most contracting CD4+ clones; EMRA held CD8+ ones. Cross-reactive memory seemingly joined, as some responding clones were found in pre-infection memory. Confirmation was lacking for SARS-CoV-2 specificity of second-wave clones that peaked on day 37.

The CDR3 covers 13 residues. Germline lookup yields CDR1 SGHRS and CDR2 YFSETQ. The ends were cut back, 3 bases at V and 6 bases at J, with 10 bases in the middle. This clonotype was found a few times. What it recognizes is unknown. TCRdb itself ran the 5' RACE reads through MiXCR, one entry per CDR3 protein. The sample lists about 82,000 distinct CDR3 sequences, about 13% occurring once. Sequenced sample: PBMCs or a T cell subset sorted from them (not recorded which). V usage is TRBV5-1 and J usage is TRBJ2-4, with TRBD2 as a possible D gene (6 bases). The clonotype was recovered from an adult woman who had mild COVID-19 (a few samples of this study predate the infection). Cell type and time point are not known. DNA for the CDR3: TGCGCCAGCAGCTACGGACTAAGAAACATTCAGTACTTC. Protein sequence: CASSYGLRNIQYF.